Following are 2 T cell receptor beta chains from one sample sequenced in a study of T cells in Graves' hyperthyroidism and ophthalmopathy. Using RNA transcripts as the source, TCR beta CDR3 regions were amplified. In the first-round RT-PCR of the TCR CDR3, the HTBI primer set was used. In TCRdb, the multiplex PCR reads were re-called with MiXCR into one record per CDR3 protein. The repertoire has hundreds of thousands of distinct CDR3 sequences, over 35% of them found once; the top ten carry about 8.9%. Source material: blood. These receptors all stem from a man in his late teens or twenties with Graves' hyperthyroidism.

DNA of the CDR3: TGTGCCACCAGCAGAGTCTCCGGGACGGAAAACTCTGGAAACACCATATATTTT. Translating it yields CATSRVSGTENSGNTIYF. The rearrangement joins TRBV15 to TRBJ1-3; TRBD1 might be the D (5 bases). This CDR3 has 18 amino acids. Germline V gene sequence: CDR1 LNHNV, CDR2 YYDKDF (reference sequence). Trimming shortened V by 1 base and J by 0 bases, and 16 bases separated the two germline ends.

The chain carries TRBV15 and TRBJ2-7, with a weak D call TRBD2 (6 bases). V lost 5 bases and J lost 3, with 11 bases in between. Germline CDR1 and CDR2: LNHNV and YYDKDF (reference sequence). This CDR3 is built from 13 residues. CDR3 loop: CATSGGTDYEQYF. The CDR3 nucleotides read TGTGCCACCAGCGGAGGGACGGACTACGAGCAGTACTTC.